The T cell receptor beta chain described here comes from a study of monozygotic twins with inflammatory bowel disease (dated by TCRdb to about 2019). Concerning the study at large: The full study comprised some 30 monozygotic twin pairs: nine German pairs (four IBD-concordant, five IBD-discordant) and 19 IBD-discordant Danish pairs. Within discordant pairs, disease-associated traits were sought mainly by comparing IBD patients with their genetically identical healthy co-twins. Each individual had, on average, about 151 000 unique TCRalpha sequences and 181 000 unique TCRbeta sequences available for analysis.

A remark on this clonotype: Its recognized antigen is unknown.

Receptors were amplified or captured by 5' RACE. Each TCR library was prepared from about 4,000 ng of total RNA. For each sample, cDNA was synthesized in eight separate reactions using SMARTScribe reverse transcriptase. Unique molecular identifiers containing a 6-nucleotide sample barcode were introduced through template switching during cDNA synthesis. Two nested PCRs of 16 and 9 cycles amplified the TCRalpha and TCRbeta cDNA, and bead purification followed each PCR. Before amplification, cDNA was treated with uracil DNA-glycosylase and purified using the QIAquick PCR purification kit. The second PCR was the step at which Illumina TruSeq-compatible adapters and sample-specific barcodes were added. Library quality and concentration were assessed using TapeStation and Qubit, and 4.5 to 5.5 ng of each library was pooled. Pooled libraries were sequenced on an Illumina HiSeq2500 single-index Rapid Run with 2 x 100 bp reads and custom sequencing primers. Concerning the study's data processing: UMI-based consensus assembly with MiGEC version 1.2.6 was used to correct PCR and sequencing errors. V(D)J alignment, clonotype assembly and CDR3 extraction were performed with MiXCR version 2.1.1. Normalisation of gene usage, clonotype sharing and MAIT/NKT TCR abundance was achieved by analysing the top 1000, 10 000 and 20 000 clonotypes per sample. After downsampling to 27 000 UMIs, diversity was calculated as the inverse Simpson index using the vegan R package. Statistical testing used paired Mann-Whitney U tests on the discordant twin pairs and applied Benjamini-Hochberg correction for multiple testing. TCRdb reprocessed the reads; each CDR3 protein sequence makes one entry, and DNA is unavailable. TCRdb assigned the V and J calls; the authors' analysis was not used. The table of this sample itemizes about 300,000 distinct CDR3 sequences. The ten largest clones capture approximately 5.4% of the sample.

A roughly 2.7 ml peripheral blood sample was drawn into PAXgene tubes per donor and stored at -80°C. Without any T cell sorting, total RNA was extracted from whole blood using the PAXgene blood miRNA kit on an automated QIAcube. Deep TCRalpha and TCRbeta repertoire profiling with unique molecular barcoding was performed on peripheral blood of monozygotic twin pairs concordant or discordant for inflammatory bowel disease. Smoking habits were recorded for all twin pairs, with individuals classified as current, former or never smokers. What the work shows at the level of the full study, not this receptor alone: Distinction between different T cell subtypes could not be achieved in the analysis. The results gave no support for a single strong signal or clonotype linked to IBD. Because patients received different immunosuppressive treatments, the repertoires may have picked up extra background noise and variability between individuals. Repertoire similarity did not differ between concordant and discordant twins, which could be due to limited statistical power. Compared with healthy twins, IBD patients shared fewer clonotypes with other individuals, and the difference was most pronounced in patients with signs of disease activity. IBD patients had lower TCRbeta repertoire diversity, measured by the inverse Simpson index, than their healthy co-twins.

The clonotype comes from a human donor with ulcerative colitis or Crohn's disease, or a healthy co-twin of an affected twin (not recorded which). Sequencing used blood.

The CDR3 in this case is CASSQGRPNEKLFF. The V and J genes are TRBV3-1 and TRBJ1-4. The germline V gene (reference sequence) supplies CDR1 LGHDT and CDR2 YNNKEL. The CDR3 contains 14 residues, cysteine and phenylalanine counted. No DNA is listed.